Each of the 5 T cell receptor beta chains below was sequenced from the same sample in a study of CD4 T cells in relation to SARS-CoV-2 and coronaviruses. Repertoires were generated with immunoSEQ multiplex PCR, while TCRdb's copy carries only in-frame clones and drops some. The table has about 28,000 clones, less than 85% seen once; the top ten hold 14% to 15%. The unexposed donors gave CD4+ T cells in 2011-2018, prior to COVID-19. CD4+ T cells were isolated from the cells after 10 days of culture. Their specific antigens are unknown. Sequences were obtained from CD4+ T cells from PBMCs, cultured in vitro. The receptors were sampled from a human donor in good health.

This clone showed up just a few times. The chain has TRBV4-1 and TRBJ1-5; possible D gene TRBD1, 6 bases. The V end was cut by 1 base, the J end by 1 base, with 8 bases between. The CDR3 length is 15 residues. Germline V CDR1 and CDR2: MGHRA, YSYEKL. CDR3 coding DNA: TGCGCCAGCAGCCAAGGTCAGGGGAGCAATCAGCCCCAGCATTTT. This sequence encodes CASSQGQGSNQPQHF.

This clone was recorded a few times. This chain uses TRBV6-2 or TRBV6-3 with TRBJ2-7, with no clear D. The CDR3 contains 13 residues. CDR1 MNHEY and CDR2 SVGEGT come from the germline V gene. Trimming removed 0 bases from V and 8 bases from J, with 11 bases in between. The CDR3 DNA is TGTGCCAGCAGTTACTCCGGGCAAGGGCAGCAGTACTTC. Translation: CASSYSGQGQQYF.

This clone appeared once. The rearrangement uses TRBV3-1 (or the pseudogene TRBV3-2) and TRBJ1-5; no firm D call. This CDR3 comprises 19 residues. V lost 3 bases to trimming and J lost 9 bases, with 30 bases between them. Germline values: CDR1 LGHDT, CDR2 YNNKEL (reference sequence). The CDR3 DNA follows: TGTGCCAGCAGCCACCCTTTATTACCGGGTCTCATGGGTTATCCGCCCCAGCATTTT. It is translated as CASSHPLLPGLMGYPPQHF.

This chain connects TRBV5-1 to TRBJ2-1; 8 bases line up with TRBD2. CDR1 is SGHRS and CDR2 is YFSETQ in the germline V gene. V dropped 7 bases and J dropped 6; count of bases not matched to a gene: 9. The CDR3 loop spans 14 amino acids. In nucleotides, the CDR3 is TGCGCCAGCTCCGGGACTAGTGGAATCAATGAGCAGTTCTTC. It encodes CASSGTSGINEQFF.

This clone was recorded only once. The chain is built from TRBV10-3 and TRBJ2-7, with 8 bases matching TRBD2. Germline V gene sequence: CDR1 ENHRY, CDR2 SYGVKD. There are 14 residues in the CDR3. J gave up 3 bases and V 1 base, and 2 bases lay outside the gene matches. The CDR3 region is CAISELAGNYEQYF. DNA of the CDR3: TGTGCCATCAGTGAGTTAGCGGGAAACTACGAGCAGTACTTC.